The rows below give T cell receptor beta chains drawn from one sample of a study of STAT5B mutations in CD4+ large granular lymphocyte leukemia. Sequencing was performed with immunoSEQ multiplex PCR; in TCRdb, only in-frame clones are kept and a portion is missing. The data show 25,000 to 35,000 clones, just under 80% seen once. Sequences were obtained from CD4+ T cells from blood buffy coats. These receptors all stem from a human donor in good health. CDR3s include the opening cysteine and the closing phenylalanine or tryptophan. The D gene is left open where the match is weak. Expanded clones are given a class, and other clones once, few, many or no size at all.

j_call	clone_size	v_call	d_call	cdr3_length	cdr3_nt	cdr3_aa
TRBJ2-5	.	TRBV9	.	16	TGTGCCAGCAGCGTAGGAGGCAGGGATGGGGGAGAGACCCAGTACTTC	CASSVGGRDGGETQYF
TRBJ2-2	.	TRBV7-3	.	15	TGTGCCAGCAGGGCGGGACAGATGAACACCGGGGAGCTGTTTTTT	CASRAGQMNTGELFF
TRBJ2-3	.	TRBV16	TRBD1	17	TGTGCCAGCAGCCAATCGACGCCCCAACAGGGGACAGATACGCAGTATTTT	CASSQSTPQQGTDTQYF
TRBJ1-1	.	TRBV7-9	TRBD1	12	TGTGCCAGCAGCTCCGGACAGGGACTCTCTTTCTTT	CASSSGQGLSFF
TRBJ1-2	.	TRBV5-6	.	11	TGTGCCAGCAGCTTGGAGGACCTCTACACCTTC	CASSLEDLYTF
TRBJ2-3	.	TRBV6-5	.	14	TGTGCCAGCAGTTACACGGGAGAGGGTGATACGCAGTATTTT	CASSYTGEGDTQYF
TRBJ2-7	.	TRBV6-6	TRBD2	15	TGTGCCAGCAGCCCCAGTCCGGGGGGGCGTATCGAGCAGTACTTC	CASSPSPGGRIEQYF
TRBJ2-2	.	TRBV7-3	TRBD2	17	TGTGCCAGCAGCTTAAATTCGCAGCGGGGCAACACCGGGGAGCTGTTTTTT	CASSLNSQRGNTGELFF
TRBJ2-1	.	TRBV14	.	15	TGTGCCAGCAGCCGCCTTGTAGCCGATAACAATGAGCAGTTCTTC	CASSRLVADNNEQFF
TRBJ2-3	.	TRBV5-1	.	15	TGCGCCAGCAGCTCATTGGGGGGTGGCACAGATACGCAGTATTTT	CASSSLGGGTDTQYF
TRBJ2-7	.	TRBV19	.	15	TGTGCCAGTAGTATAGATCAGGGATTACTCTACGAGCAGTACTTC	CASSIDQGLLYEQYF
TRBJ2-7	.	TRBV28	TRBD1	16	TGTGCCAGCAGTTTATGGGGACAGGTCGAGGCCTACGAGCAGTACTTC	CASSLWGQVEAYEQYF
TRBJ2-1	.	TRBV19	.	12	TGTGCCAGTAGTCGACTAGACAATGAGCAGTTCTTC	CASSRLDNEQFF
TRBJ2-7	once	TRBV6-1	TRBD2	15	TGTGCCAGCAGTGAAGGGCCTAGCGGCTCCTACGAGCAGTACTTC	CASSEGPSGSYEQYF
TRBJ1-2	.	TRBV28	TRBD1	14	TGTGCCAGCAGTTTATGGACAGGGAACTATGGCTACACCTTC	CASSLWTGNYGYTF
TRBJ2-3	.	TRBV10-1	.	12	TGCGCCAGCGGTGCCTGGACAGATACGCAGTATTTT	CASGAWTDTQYF
TRBJ2-7	.	TRBV6-1	TRBD2	12	TGTGCCGCAGGGACTAGCTCCTACGAGCAGTACTTC	CAAGTSSYEQYF
TRBJ1-2	.	TRBV5-4	.	14	TGTGCCAGCAGTGATGGGTTATCGCCCTATGGCTACACCTTC	CASSDGLSPYGYTF
TRBJ1-2	few	TRBV19	TRBD1	12	TGTGCCAGTAATGCAGGGGGACGAGGCTACACCTTC	CASNAGGRGYTF
TRBJ2-7	.	TRBV4-2	TRBD2	15	TGTGCCAGCAGCCACAGACTAGCGGGGGGATCCGAGCAGTACTTC	CASSHRLAGGSEQYF
TRBJ2-4	.	TRBV4-2	TRBD2	19	TGTGCCAGCAGCCAAGTGCTCGCGGGGGGACAACTAGCCAAAAACATTCAGTACTTC	CASSQVLAGGQLAKNIQYF
TRBJ1-6	.	TRBV30	.	13	TGTGCCTGGACCCAATCTCGCGGGTCTACCCTCCACTTT	CAWTQSRGSTLHF
TRBJ1-4	once	TRBV4-2	.	16	TGTGCCAGCAGCCAGCCCGACAGAACGACTAATGAAAAACTGTTTTTT	CASSQPDRTTNEKLFF
TRBJ2-3	.	TRBV7-9	.	15	TGTGCCAGCAGCTTAATTGGTGGGAGAGGGAATACGCAGTATTTT	CASSLIGGRGNTQYF
TRBJ2-1	.	TRBV7-2	.	13	TGTGCCAGCAGCAAGTACCTTAACAATGAGCAGTTCTTC	CASSKYLNNEQFF